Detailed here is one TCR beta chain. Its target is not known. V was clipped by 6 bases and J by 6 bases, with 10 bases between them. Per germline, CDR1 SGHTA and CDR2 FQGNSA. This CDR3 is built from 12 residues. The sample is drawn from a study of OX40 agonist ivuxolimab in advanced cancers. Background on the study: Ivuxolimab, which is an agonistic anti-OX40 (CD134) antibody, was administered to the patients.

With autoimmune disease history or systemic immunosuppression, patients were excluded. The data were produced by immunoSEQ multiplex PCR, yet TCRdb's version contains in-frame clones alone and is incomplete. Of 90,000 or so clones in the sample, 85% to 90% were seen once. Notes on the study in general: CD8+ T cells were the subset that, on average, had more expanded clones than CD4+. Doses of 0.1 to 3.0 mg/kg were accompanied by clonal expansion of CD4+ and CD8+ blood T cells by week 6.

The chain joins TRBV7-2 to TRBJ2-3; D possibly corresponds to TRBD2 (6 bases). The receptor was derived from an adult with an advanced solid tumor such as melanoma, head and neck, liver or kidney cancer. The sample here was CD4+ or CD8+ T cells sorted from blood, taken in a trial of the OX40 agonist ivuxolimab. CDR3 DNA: TGTGCCAGCAGGTCCAGCGGGGATACGCAGTATTTT. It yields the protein CASRSSGDTQYF.